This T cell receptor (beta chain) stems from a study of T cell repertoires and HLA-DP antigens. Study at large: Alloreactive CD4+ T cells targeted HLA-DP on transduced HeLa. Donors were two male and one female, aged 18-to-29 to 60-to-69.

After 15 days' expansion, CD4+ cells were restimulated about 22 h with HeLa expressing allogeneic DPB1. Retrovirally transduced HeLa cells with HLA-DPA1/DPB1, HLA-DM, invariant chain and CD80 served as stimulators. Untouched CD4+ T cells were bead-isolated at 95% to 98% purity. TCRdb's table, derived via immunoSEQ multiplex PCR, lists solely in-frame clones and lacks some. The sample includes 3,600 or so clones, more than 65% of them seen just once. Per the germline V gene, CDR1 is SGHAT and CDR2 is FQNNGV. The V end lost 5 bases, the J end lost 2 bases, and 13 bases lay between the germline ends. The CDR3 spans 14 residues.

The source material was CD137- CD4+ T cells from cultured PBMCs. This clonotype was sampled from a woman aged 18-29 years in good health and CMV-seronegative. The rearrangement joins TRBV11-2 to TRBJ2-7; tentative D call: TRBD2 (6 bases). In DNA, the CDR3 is TGTGCCAGCAGCGCGGGACTCCGGACCTACGAGCAGTACTTC. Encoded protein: CASSAGLRTYEQYF.